This entry concerns a single T cell receptor (beta chain). Its cognate antigen is unknown. Assay used: immunoSEQ multiplex PCR; TCRdb lists only in-frame clones, some missing. The sample yields about 56,000 clones, about three quarters seen once. The data belong to a study of memory CD4+ T cells and cytomegalovirus serostatus. Study information: Of the healthy Belgian adults, 9 were CMV seropositive and 20 to 30 seronegative.

Study-level points and caveats: Of under 200 reported CMV TCRbeta sequences, under 70 were found in memory CD4+ repertoires.

Single viable CD3+CD4+CD8-CD45RO+ cells were sorted as the memory CD4+ T cells. This clonotype was obtained from an adult in good health and CMV-seropositive. Input material: memory CD4+ T cells from blood.

CDR3 in DNA: TGTGCCAGCAGTTGGCGGACCGGGGAGCTGTTTTTT. This encodes CASSWRTGELFF. The chain couples TRBV27 to TRBJ2-2; D is uncertain. The CDR3 runs 12 residues. Trimming pared 4 bases from V and 5 bases from J, leaving 5 bases between. The germline gives CDR1 MNHEY, CDR2 SMNVEV (reference sequence).